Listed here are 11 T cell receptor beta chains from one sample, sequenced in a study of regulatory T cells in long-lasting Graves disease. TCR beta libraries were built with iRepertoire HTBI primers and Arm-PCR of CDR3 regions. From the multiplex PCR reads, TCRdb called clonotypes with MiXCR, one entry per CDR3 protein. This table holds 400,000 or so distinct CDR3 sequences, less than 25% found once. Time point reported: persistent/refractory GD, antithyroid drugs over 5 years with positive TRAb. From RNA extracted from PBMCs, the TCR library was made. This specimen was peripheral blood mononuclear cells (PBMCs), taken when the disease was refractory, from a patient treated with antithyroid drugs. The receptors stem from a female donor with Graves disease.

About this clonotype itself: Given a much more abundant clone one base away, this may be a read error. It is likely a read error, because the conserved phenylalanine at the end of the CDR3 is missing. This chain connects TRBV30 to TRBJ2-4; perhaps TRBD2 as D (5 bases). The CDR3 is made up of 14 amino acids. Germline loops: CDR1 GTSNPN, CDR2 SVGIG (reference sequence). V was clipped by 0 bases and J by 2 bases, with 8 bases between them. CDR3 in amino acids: CAWSVGSSKNIQYI. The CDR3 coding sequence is TGTGCCTGGAGTGTAGGGAGTTCCAAAAACATTCAGTACATC.

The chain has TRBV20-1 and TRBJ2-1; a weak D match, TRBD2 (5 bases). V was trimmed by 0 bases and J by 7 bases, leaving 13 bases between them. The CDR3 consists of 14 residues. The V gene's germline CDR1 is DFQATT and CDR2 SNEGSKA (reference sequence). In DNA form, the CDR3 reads TGCAGTGCTAGAGATTTGCGGGTTGGGAATGAGCAGTTCTTC. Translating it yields CSARDLRVGNEQFF.

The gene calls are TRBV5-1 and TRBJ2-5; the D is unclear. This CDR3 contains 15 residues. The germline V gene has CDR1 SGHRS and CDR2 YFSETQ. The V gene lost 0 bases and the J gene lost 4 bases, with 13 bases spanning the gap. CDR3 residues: CASSLVVGSGETQYF. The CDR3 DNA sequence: TGCGCCAGCAGCTTGGTTGTCGGGTCTGGAGAGACCCAGTACTTC. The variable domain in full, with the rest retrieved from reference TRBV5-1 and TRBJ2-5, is KAGVTQTPRYLIKTRGQQVTLSCSPISGHRSVSWYQQTPGQGLQFLFEYFSETQRNKGNFPGRFSGRQFSNSRSEMNVSTLELGDSALYLCASSLVVGSGETQYFGPGTRLLVL.

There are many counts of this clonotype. The CDR3 region has the DNA TGTGCCAGCAGCCCAGGGACTAGCGGGAACAAATTCGCCAAAAACATTCAGTACTTC. It translates to CASSPGTSGNKFAKNIQYF. The chain couples TRBV11-2 to TRBJ2-4, with TRBD2 matching over 13 bases. The CDR3 runs to 19 residues. CDR1 is SGHAT and CDR2 is FQNNGV in the germline V gene. Unmatched junction bases numbered 11, after V lost 5 bases and J lost 1 base.

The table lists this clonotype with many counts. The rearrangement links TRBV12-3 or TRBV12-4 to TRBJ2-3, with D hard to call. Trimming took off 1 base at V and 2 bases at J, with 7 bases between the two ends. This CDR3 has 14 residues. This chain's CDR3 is CASSLGIPTDTQYF. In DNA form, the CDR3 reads TGTGCCAGCAGTTTAGGTATCCCCACAGATACGCAGTATTTT.

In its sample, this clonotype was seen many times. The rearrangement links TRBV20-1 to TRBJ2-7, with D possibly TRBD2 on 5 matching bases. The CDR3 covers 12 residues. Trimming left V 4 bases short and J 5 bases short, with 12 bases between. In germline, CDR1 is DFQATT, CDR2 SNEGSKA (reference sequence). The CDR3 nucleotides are TGCAGTGCTATCGGACTGGTTGACGAGCAGTACTTC. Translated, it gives CSAIGLVDEQYF.

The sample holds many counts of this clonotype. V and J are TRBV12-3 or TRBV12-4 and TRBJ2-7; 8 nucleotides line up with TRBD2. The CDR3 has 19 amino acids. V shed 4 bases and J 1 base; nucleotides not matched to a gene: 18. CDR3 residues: CASSYRPFLSTSGSYEQYF. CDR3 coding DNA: TGTGCCAGCAGTTACCGACCGTTCTTGTCCACTAGCGGATCCTACGAGCAGTACTTC.

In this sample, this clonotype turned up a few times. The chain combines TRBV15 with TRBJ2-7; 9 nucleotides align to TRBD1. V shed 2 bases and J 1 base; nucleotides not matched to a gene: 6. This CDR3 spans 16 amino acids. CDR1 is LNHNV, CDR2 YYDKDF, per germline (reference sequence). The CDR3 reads CATSRTLGQGSYEQYF. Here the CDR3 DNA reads TGTGCCACCAGCAGAACTCTGGGACAGGGTTCCTACGAGCAGTACTTC.

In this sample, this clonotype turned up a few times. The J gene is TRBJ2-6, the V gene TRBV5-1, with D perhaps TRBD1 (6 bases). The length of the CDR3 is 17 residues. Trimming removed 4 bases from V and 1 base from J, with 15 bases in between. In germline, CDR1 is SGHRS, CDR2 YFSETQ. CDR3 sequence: CASSTGQLPSGANVLTF. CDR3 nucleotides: TGCGCCAGCAGCACCGGACAGCTACCATCTGGGGCCAACGTCCTGACTTTC. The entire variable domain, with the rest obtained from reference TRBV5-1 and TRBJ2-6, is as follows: KAGVTQTPRYLIKTRGQQVTLSCSPISGHRSVSWYQQTPGQGLQFLFEYFSETQRNKGNFPGRFSGRQFSNSRSEMNVSTLELGDSALYLCASSTGQLPSGANVLTFGAGSRLTVL.

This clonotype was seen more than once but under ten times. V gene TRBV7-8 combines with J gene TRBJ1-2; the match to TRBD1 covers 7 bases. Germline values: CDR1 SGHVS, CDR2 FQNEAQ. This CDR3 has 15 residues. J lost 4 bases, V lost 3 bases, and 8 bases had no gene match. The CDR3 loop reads CASSLVGGDSYGYTF. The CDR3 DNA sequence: TGTGCCAGCAGCTTGGTGGGTGGGGACAGCTATGGCTACACCTTC.

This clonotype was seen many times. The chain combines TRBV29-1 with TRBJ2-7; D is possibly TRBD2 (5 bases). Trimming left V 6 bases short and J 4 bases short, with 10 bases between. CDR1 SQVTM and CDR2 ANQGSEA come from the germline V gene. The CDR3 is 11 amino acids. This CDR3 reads CSVGVGYEQYF. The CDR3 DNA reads TGCAGCGTGGGAGTAGGGTACGAGCAGTACTTC.